This T cell receptor beta chain was identified during a study of memory CD4+ T cells and cytomegalovirus serostatus. Study-wide findings and caveats: Median bootstrapped AUC for CMV status was just over 0.94 originally, 0.85 to 0.92 US-trained.

Concerning this clone itself: Its target is unknown.

Sequenced by immunoSEQ multiplex PCR; TCRdb stores in-frame clones only, minus some. The sample includes 45,000 to 65,000 clones, approximately 80% of them seen just once. The sort gate was single viable CD3+CD4+CD8-CD45RO+ cells for memory CD4+ T cells. Germline V CDR1 and CDR2: SNHLY, FYNNEI. J was trimmed by 7 bases and V by 5 bases; bases with no gene match: 15. This CDR3 region has 17 residues. The sample consisted of memory CD4+ T cells from blood. This rearrangement joins TRBV2 to TRBJ2-1; 9 bases align to TRBD1. The sequence was obtained from an adult in good health and CMV-seronegative. The CDR3 reads CASSSRRGGQGGNEQFF. The CDR3 DNA sequence: TGTGCCAGCAGTTCCCGAAGAGGGGGACAGGGAGGGAATGAGCAGTTCTTC.